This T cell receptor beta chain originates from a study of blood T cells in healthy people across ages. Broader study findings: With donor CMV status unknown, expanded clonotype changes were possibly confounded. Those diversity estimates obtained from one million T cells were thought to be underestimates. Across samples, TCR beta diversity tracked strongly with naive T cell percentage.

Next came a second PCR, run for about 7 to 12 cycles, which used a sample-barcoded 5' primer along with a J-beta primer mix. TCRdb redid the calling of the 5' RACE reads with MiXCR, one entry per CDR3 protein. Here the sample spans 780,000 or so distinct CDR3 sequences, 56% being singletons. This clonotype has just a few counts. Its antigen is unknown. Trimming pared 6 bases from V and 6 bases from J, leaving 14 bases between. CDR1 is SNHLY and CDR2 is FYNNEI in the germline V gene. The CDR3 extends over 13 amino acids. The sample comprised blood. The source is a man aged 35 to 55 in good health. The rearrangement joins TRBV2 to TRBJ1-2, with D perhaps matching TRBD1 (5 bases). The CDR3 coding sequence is TGTGCCAGCAGCGTCCGGGGGAGGGATGGCTACACCTTC. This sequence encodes CASSVRGRDGYTF.